This entry is about one TCR beta chain. The authors' processing: Using reference gene primer amplification, nucleated cell counts were estimated. TCRdb's table, derived via immunoSEQ multiplex PCR, lists solely in-frame clones and lacks some. V and J calls and clone size are given by that table; D and trimming were obtained from the DNA. Of 65,000 to 85,000 clones in the sample, 80% to 90% are singletons; the top ten hold around 2%. This sample was taken from a study of blood T cell repertoires in COVID-19. Study details: Samples came from the United States, Italy and Spain, spanning acute and convalescent COVID-19. T cells, B-cell-depleted T cells, or PBMCs provided the cDNA or gDNA that served as material.

Germline assignment: CDR1 SGDLS and CDR2 YYNGEE. The CDR3 extends over 16 amino acids. Trimming took 4 bases from V and 0 from J; bases not matched to a gene: 8. This clonotype was obtained from a human donor in a cohort sampled during active COVID-19. The sequenced sample was peripheral blood. The V and J genes are TRBV9 and TRBJ2-3; TRBD1 aligns across 7 bases. The CDR3 is CASSRQGPPSTDTQYF. CDR3 in DNA: TGTGCCAGCAGCCGACAGGGACCCCCTAGCACAGATACGCAGTATTTT.